The T cell receptor (beta chain) under discussion was sequenced for a study of shared clonotypes between healthy human individuals. In the sorted-subset replicate PCRs, around 220 ng DNA, 25,000 to 30,000 T cell genomes, was used. The table came from immunoSEQ multiplex PCR; TCRdb's copy has only in-frame clones and leaves some out. Among under 750,000 clones, just under 75% were seen once, and the ten largest hold more than 1.5%. From germline, CDR1 is SGHDT and CDR2 YYEEEE. V dropped 4 bases and J dropped 5; count of bases not matched to a gene: 9. This CDR3 spans 14 amino acids. Study-wide results and limits: A handful of donors had 4% to 6.5% of their naive CD4 clonotypes in common.

On this clone itself: Its antigen remains unknown.

This TCR was recovered from a woman aged 25-40 years in good health. The sequenced sample consisted of memory CD4+ T cells sorted from blood. The sample's subset: CD45RA-negative fraction. The chain joins TRBV5-6 to TRBJ2-7, with 7 nucleotides matching TRBD1. Here the CDR3 reads CASSPRQGSHEQYF. CDR3 nucleotides: TGTGCCAGCAGCCCTAGACAGGGATCCCACGAGCAGTACTTC.